The 8 T cell receptor beta chains below come from one sample, sequenced in a study of OX40 agonist ivuxolimab in advanced cancers. Some clones are missing from TCRdb's copy, which holds only in-frame ones; the method was immunoSEQ multiplex PCR. This sample has tens of thousands of clones, with more than 80% found just once. The sequenced sample was CD4+ or CD8+ T cells sorted from blood, obtained in a trial of the OX40 agonist ivuxolimab. These receptor sequences come from an adult with an advanced solid tumor such as melanoma, head and neck, liver or kidney cancer.

V and J are TRBV14 and TRBJ1-4; the D is unclear. The germline V gene encodes CDR1 SGHDN and CDR2 FVKESK. The length of the CDR3 is 16 residues. Trimming shortened V by 0 bases and J by 3 bases, and 11 bases separated the two germline ends. The chain's CDR3 is CASSQDLRVSNEKLFF. The CDR3 DNA sequence: TGTGCCAGCAGCCAAGATCTGAGGGTTTCTAATGAAAAACTGTTTTTT. Together with reference TRBV14 and TRBJ1-4, the CDR3 gives the full variable domain: EAGVTQFPSHSVIEKGQTVTLRCDPISGHDNLYWYRRVMGKEIKFLLHFVKESKQDESGMPNNRFLAERTGGTYSTLKVQPAELEDSGVYFCASSQDLRVSNEKLFFGSGTQLSVL.

The rearrangement uses TRBV2 and TRBJ2-3; D gene uncertain. V was pared by 7 bases and J by 5 bases, with 13 bases between. CDR3 length: 13 residues. CDR1 and CDR2 from the germline V gene are SNHLY and FYNNEI. CDR3 in DNA: TGTGCCAGCAAGAACTATCCCAAAGATACGCAGTATTTT. This sequence encodes CASKNYPKDTQYF.

J is TRBJ2-7 and V is TRBV27; D not certain. Germline V CDR1 and CDR2: MNHEY, SMNVEV (reference sequence). The CDR3 contains 13 residues. Trimming stripped 2 bases from V and 4 bases from J, with 9 bases between. The CDR3, as DNA: TGTGCCAGCAGTTTAAGCCTCCCATACGAGCAGTACTTC. Encoded protein: CASSLSLPYEQYF.

This chain uses TRBV6-5 with TRBJ2-5; 11 nucleotides align to TRBD2. The CDR3 loop spans 15 amino acids. Trimming cost V 7 bases and J 1 base; bases outside gene matches: 5. Germline V lookup: CDR1 MNHEY, CDR2 SVGAGI. The CDR3 reads CASNLAGGIQETQYF. CDR3 coding DNA: TGTGCCAGCAATTTAGCGGGGGGGATCCAAGAGACCCAGTACTTC.

This clone has only one observation. The chain couples TRBV25-1 to TRBJ1-1; 9 nucleotides match TRBD1. J gave up 2 bases and V 3 bases, and 13 bases lay outside the gene matches. Germline lookup yields CDR1 MGHDK and CDR2 SYGVNS. The CDR3 sequence is 18 residues long. Here the CDR3 reads CASSEPHRGRNDNTEAFF. CDR3 coding DNA: TGTGCCAGCAGTGAGCCCCACAGGGGGCGAAACGATAACACTGAAGCTTTCTTT.

The chain carries TRBV28 and TRBJ1-1; D is undetermined. The CDR3 runs to 16 residues. The V end lost 3 bases, the J end lost 4 bases, and 18 bases lay between the germline ends. The V gene's germline CDR1 is MDHEN and CDR2 SYDVKM. CDR3 bases: TGTGCCAGCAGTTTGTCCCCTCTCTCGGGCGGCACTGAAGCTTTCTTT. Its translation is CASSLSPLSGGTEAFF.

This sequence joins TRBV19 and TRBJ2-1, with D hard to call. The ends were cut back, 8 bases at V and 1 base at J, with 9 bases in the middle. The CDR3 consists of 13 residues. Germline V lookup: CDR1 LNHDA, CDR2 SQIVND (reference sequence). The CDR3 here is CASSVMSYNEQFF. In nucleotides, the CDR3 is TGTGCCAGTTCGGTAATGTCCTACAATGAGCAGTTCTTC.

The chain combines TRBV6-1 with TRBJ2-1; 10 bases fit TRBD2. The V segment lost 3 bases and the J segment 4 bases; nucleotides outside the gene matches: 12. Germline V gene lookup returns CDR1 MNHNS and CDR2 SASEGT. This CDR3 has 18 residues. The CDR3 region has the DNA TGTGCCAGCAGTGATCCCCTCCTCCTAGCGGGGGTGTACAATGAGCAGTTCTTC. Translation gives CASSDPLLLAGVYNEQFF.